Listed below are T cell receptor beta chains from one sample, sequenced in a study of response to subunit inactivated influenza vaccine. TCRdb called the RT-PCR reads again in MiXCR, with one record for every CDR3 protein. The repertoire holds roughly 710,000 distinct CDR3 sequences, 12% to 15% seen once, with less than 8.5% in the top ten. Sample: PBMCs from blood, taken approximately 15 days before vaccination. All receptors come from a man in his fifties who received an inactivated influenza vaccine. Both conserved end residues are trimmed from each CDR3.

v_gene | CDR3aa
TRBV28 | ASSRDYSTDTQY
TRBV7-2 | ASSPTEDTQY
TRBV4-2 | ASSQTTSGSSCEQY
TRBV12-3/TRBV12-4 | ASSLSPGPGEQF
TRBV20-1 | SAREGPNYGYT
TRBV18 | ASSPTRQIGLAKNIQY
TRBV6-2/TRBV6-3 | ASSILGQENTGELF
TRBV15 | ATSREGAGVRETQY
TRBV6-2/TRBV6-3 | ASSYSHSEAF
TRBV4-3 | ASSQDLGQNGYGYT
TRBV5-1 | ASSLEGQGGNNEQF
TRBV7-9 | ASSLQSSGRAPDTQY
TRBV12-3/TRBV12-4 | ASSSIQGTNYGYT
TRBV28 | ASTLRGRGRETQY
TRBV24-1 | ATSDYGSTVDEQY
TRBV12-3/TRBV12-4 | ASTSDEVSGNTIY
TRBV12-3/TRBV12-4 | ASGQGAWETQY
TRBV20-1 | SARDYLSSGSLEQY
TRBV27 | ASSLRDSQETQY
TRBV15 | ATSRSGTEAF
TRBV13 | ASSTHPGLAGSEQY
TRBV4-3 | ASSQEGLGGHLLAKNIQY
TRBV10-3 | ATGGRANEQY
TRBV20-1 | SASSLSTDTQY
TRBV6-2/TRBV6-3 | ASSYERSGTDPGKLF
TRBV24-1 | ATSDHKTPYNEQF
TRBV12-3/TRBV12-4 | ASSLTGGLSNTEAF
TRBV6-2/TRBV6-3 | ASSYTLAGHTYEQY
TRBV20-1 | SASVSGGGELF
TRBV20-1 | SGRGIQETQY
TRBV12-3/TRBV12-4 | ASSSGRANTEAF
TRBV12-3/TRBV12-4 | ASSPGLASLTDTQY
TRBV5-1 | ASKQSTDTQY
TRBV29-1 | SAQRYRVKTQY
TRBV6-2/TRBV6-3 | ASSYDSPTYNEQF
TRBV28 | ATTPGTGTYEKLF
TRBV12-3/TRBV12-4 | ASRPGTSGPRNEQF
TRBV5-1 | ASSMGVYEQF
TRBV5-1 | ASSLDRAAGYEQY
TRBV12-3/TRBV12-4 | ASTINSNQPQH
TRBV6-1 | ASTVKDRKWETQY
TRBV7-8 | ASSLVIPKGVKLF
TRBV4-3 | ASSPFLYYEQY
TRBV20-1 | SARDHHSISGNTIY
TRBV9 | ASSGLGTSGTEQF
TRBV4-1 | ASSQQQLSYEQY
TRBV5-5 | ASSLAGGSETQY
TRBV5-1 | ASSVADQQGTQY
TRBV11-2 | ASSLVHRKRGGDEQF
TRBV5-1 | ASSTGTHTDTQY
TRBV27 | ASRPGTSGGPYEQY
TRBV3-1 | ASSQDFRDGSSGANVLT
TRBV12-3/TRBV12-4 | ASSFSPSGGSYEQY
TRBV18 | ASSSTNAGTEAF